This T cell receptor beta chain was identified during a study of beta chain features in type 1 diabetes (dated by TCRdb to the late 2010s). About the investigation overall: No differences in mean age, gender distribution, total cell number or subset yield were found between patients and healthy donors. A total of just under 110,000,000 sorted cells were examined across all samples, and RNA yield correlated strongly with the number of cells per subset. The study compared the TCRB repertoires of sorted circulating CD4+ T cell subsets in recently diagnosed type 1 diabetes patients with those in matched healthy donors. Regulatory and stem cell-like memory subsets were obtained from only 8 patients and about 8 healthy donors, while naive and central memory subsets were obtained from all 30 or so donors. Broad study findings and their caveats: Naive, central memory and regulatory TCRB repertoires appeared more similar among patients than among healthy donors. Fewer insertions and more nucleotide deletions at VDJ recombination sites were observed in patients with type 1 diabetes, implying thymic rearrangement abnormalities. Shorter templates might have been favored by PCR, but patient and control samples were amplified and corrected together, so both groups would have been affected equally by any skew. A moderate but significant shortening of TCRB CDR3 length was observed in type 1 diabetes patients in all four CD4+ subsets. Sequencing cDNA rather than genomic DNA could over-represent highly expressing activated cells, although activation and CD3 levels did not differ between groups. Because the HLA sub-analyses included only small numbers of individuals, any influence of HLA type on TCRB rearrangement was left unresolved.

V and J are trimmed by 4 bases and 4 bases, and the gene matches miss 11 bases of the junction. The CDR3 spans 17 residues, from the cysteine through the phenylalanine. This entry keeps only the CDR3 DNA: 51 bases, framed from base 1. CDR1 and CDR2, per the germline V gene, are MNHNS and SASEGT. Each donor gave one peripheral blood draw, averaging roughly 100 mL, which was collected into heparinised tubes. A BD FACSAria II and a panel including CD45RO, CCR7, CD25, CD127, CD95 and CD27 were used to sort naive, central memory, regulatory and stem cell-like memory CD4+ T cells. All sorted populations exceeded 95% purity. PBMCs were isolated immediately by Lymphoprep density gradient centrifugation and stained directly without culture. So that batch effects would be minimized, each experiment stained and sorted samples in pairs, pairing one healthy donor with one patient. This clone was detected a few times. Its antigen remains undetermined. Per-nucleotide qualities are absent, and no much larger clonotype sits a single base away.

The High Capacity cDNA Reverse Transcription Kit was used to reverse transcribe all of the isolated RNA, meaning that expressed TCRB transcripts were what got sequenced. Deep immunoSEQ sequencing was performed on naive, central memory and regulatory T cell samples, with an average of about 3.6 million total reads per sample. Sorted cells were lysed in RLT buffer, and RNA was extracted using DNase-treated RNeasy Micro or Mini kits according to cell number. Each cell subset was processed separately to prevent cross-contamination, with patient and healthy donor samples processed together. Using the immunoSEQ multiplex PCR, TCRB sequences were amplified from cDNA into 87-bp fragments spanning the CDR3 region. Amplicons were sequenced on the Illumina HiSeq platform. On the study's bioinformatics: PCR bias was corrected computationally using synthetic template baselines, and reads within Hamming distance 2 were collapsed, with unmergeable singletons discarded. Reads were aligned against IMGT to assign V, D and J genes, CDR3 length and insertions or deletions at six rearrangement sites. Within each subset, clonotype counts were normalized to sorted cell number, and only after that were true diversity and Gini coefficients computed with the tcR R package. Repertoire sharing was quantified using the overlap coefficient calculated on TCRB nucleotide sequences. As stored in TCRdb, this immuneACCESS dataset retains in-frame rearrangements with V and J assigned. A fraction of the clones does not appear; measured against another copy, unresolved V genes explain less than half of the discrepancy, and the remainder lacks a known reason. V and J calls and clone size are those listed in that table; D and trimming were worked out from the DNA. The sample table shows approximately 150,000 clones, and approximately 13% are seen once. The ten largest clones take up about 1.3% of the sample.

The chain couples TRBV6-1 to TRBJ2-3, with 10 central nucleotides matching TRBD2. This TCR was recovered from a man aged 18 to 30 with type 1 diabetes. The sample comprised central memory CD4+ T cells from blood. The DNA sequence follows: TGTGCCAGCAGTGGGGGAGCGGGGGGGCCTCTCTCAGATACGCAGTATTTT. Its protein product is CASSGGAGGPLSDTQYF.